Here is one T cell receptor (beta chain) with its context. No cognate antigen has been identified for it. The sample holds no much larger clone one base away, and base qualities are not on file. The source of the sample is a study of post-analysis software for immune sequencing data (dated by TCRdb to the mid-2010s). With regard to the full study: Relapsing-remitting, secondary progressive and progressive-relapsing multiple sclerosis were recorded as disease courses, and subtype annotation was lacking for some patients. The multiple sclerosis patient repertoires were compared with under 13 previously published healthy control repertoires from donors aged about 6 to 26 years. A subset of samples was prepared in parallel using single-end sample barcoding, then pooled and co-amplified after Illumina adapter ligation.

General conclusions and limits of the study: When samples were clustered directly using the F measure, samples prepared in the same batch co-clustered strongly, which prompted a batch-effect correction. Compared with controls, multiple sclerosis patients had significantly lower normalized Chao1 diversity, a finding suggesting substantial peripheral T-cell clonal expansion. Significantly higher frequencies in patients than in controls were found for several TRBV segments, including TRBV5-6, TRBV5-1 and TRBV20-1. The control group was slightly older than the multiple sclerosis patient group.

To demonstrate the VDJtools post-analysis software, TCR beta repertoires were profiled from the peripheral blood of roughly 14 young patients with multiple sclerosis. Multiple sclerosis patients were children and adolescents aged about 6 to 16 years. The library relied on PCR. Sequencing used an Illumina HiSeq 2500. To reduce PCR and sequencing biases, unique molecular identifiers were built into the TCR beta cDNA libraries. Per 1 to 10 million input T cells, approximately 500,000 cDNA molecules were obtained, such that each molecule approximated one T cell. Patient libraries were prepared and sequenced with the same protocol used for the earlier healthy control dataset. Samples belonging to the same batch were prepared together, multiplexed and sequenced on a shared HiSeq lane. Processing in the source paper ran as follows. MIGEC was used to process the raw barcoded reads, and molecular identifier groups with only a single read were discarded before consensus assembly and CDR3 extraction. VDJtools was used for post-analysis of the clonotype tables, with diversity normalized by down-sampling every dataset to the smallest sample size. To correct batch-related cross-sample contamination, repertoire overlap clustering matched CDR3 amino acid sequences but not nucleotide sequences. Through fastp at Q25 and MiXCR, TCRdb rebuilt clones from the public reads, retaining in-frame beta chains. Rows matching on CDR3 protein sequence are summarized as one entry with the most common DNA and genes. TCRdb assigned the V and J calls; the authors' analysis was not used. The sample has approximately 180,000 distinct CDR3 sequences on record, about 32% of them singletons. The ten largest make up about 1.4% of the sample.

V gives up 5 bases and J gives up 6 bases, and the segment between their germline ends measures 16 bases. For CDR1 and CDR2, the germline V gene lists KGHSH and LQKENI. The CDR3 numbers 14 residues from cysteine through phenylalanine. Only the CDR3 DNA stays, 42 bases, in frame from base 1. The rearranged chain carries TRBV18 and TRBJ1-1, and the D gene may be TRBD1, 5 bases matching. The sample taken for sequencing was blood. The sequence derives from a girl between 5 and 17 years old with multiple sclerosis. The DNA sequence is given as TGTGCCAGCTCAGGCTCCCCCACGGGGCCTGAAGCTTTCTTT. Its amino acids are CASSGSPTGPEAFF.